This TCR beta chain was sequenced during a study of shared clonotypes between healthy human individuals. Germline V gene data show CDR1 as SGHNT and CDR2 as YYREEE (reference sequence). CDR3 length: 17 residues. Germline trimming cut 0 bases from V and 2 bases from J; bases unmatched to any gene: 10. TCRdb's table, derived via immunoSEQ multiplex PCR, lists solely in-frame clones and lacks some. The sample yields approximately 1.9 million clones, roughly 93% seen once. Regarding the study as a whole: A generally larger estimated richness was seen in naive subsets than in memory subsets.

Cells designated naive CD8 were CD45RO-negative and were positively selected for CCR7, with terminally differentiated effector memory CD45RA+ cells excluded. Concerning this clone: Its antigen is not known.

Sequenced input: naive CD8+ T cells from PBMCs. The source of this sequence is a young man in good health. Some clones in this sample may be carry-over from other donors' samples. V and J are TRBV5-4 and TRBJ2-7; 8 nucleotides agree with TRBD2. The DNA for the CDR3 is TGTGCCAGCAGCTTGGATAGCAGCGGGAGTATCACCTACGAGCAGTACTTC. The encoded protein is CASSLDSSGSITYEQYF.